The text below deals with one T cell receptor beta chain. Its antigen is still unknown. Per-base quality was not reported, and no clone a single base away is much larger than it. For the CD8 naive samples, CD45RO-negative cells were positively selected for CCR7, yielding a CD45RA+CCR7+ population from which TemRA cells were excluded. The donors were healthy, HIV-negative adults with no recently reported acute infections or vaccinations. Every donor was a Caucasian adult residing in Nashville, Tennessee, USA. Blood was obtained by leukapheresis, after which PBMCs were separated by Ficoll-Histopaque density gradient centrifugation and cryopreserved in liquid nitrogen vapor phase. Analytical flow cytometry was used to check the purity and quantity of every magnetically sorted T cell population. Each sorted fraction had its genomic DNA isolated and then quantified by UV absorbance on a Nanodrop 2000c.

V is pared back by 4 bases and J by 0 bases, with 21 bases lying between the germline termini. From its cysteine to its phenylalanine, the CDR3 spans 18 amino acids. The sequence is cut down to CDR3 DNA, 54 bases in frame from base 1. CDR1 and CDR2 are drawn from the germline V gene (reference sequence): LNHDA, SQIVND. This entry belongs to a study of shared clonotypes between healthy human individuals (dated by TCRdb to about 2020). For the wider study: The cohort included a few men and a couple of women between 18 and 49 years of age. For each donor, three plates each were used for CD4 naive and CD4 memory, two plates were used for CD8 naive, and one plate was used for CD8 memory. The study deeply sequenced blood TCR repertoires of several healthy adults to estimate repertoire size and the extent of clonotype sharing between individuals. To increase sequencing depth and limit assay-specific biases, TCR repertoire library preparation and sequencing were carried out by different laboratories using diverse techniques. Each donor's leukapheresis produced roughly between roughly 0.85 and 9.5 billion PBMCs. Paper-wide results and their limitations: Based on pairwise subsampling, the degree of clonotype sharing among donors was expected to be affected by sequencing depth. Higher generation probabilities were observed for clonotypes shared by all four sorted-subset donors than for non-shared clonotypes. Estimated clonotype richness was generally larger for naive than for memory subsets. Sampling was restricted to blood, and TCR repertoires in tissue are likely to differ from TCR repertoires in blood. Rarefaction of sorted-subset datasets indicated incomplete sequencing despite the large sequencing depth. The small number of donors limited the genetic and exposure-history diversity represented. Sharing across a handful of donors was observed for roughly 5.4% of naive CD4, around 3.5% of naive CD8, 2.3% of memory CD4, and about 0.4% of memory CD8 clonotypes.

TCR CDR3 regions were amplified from genomic DNA by multiplex PCR using the deep immunoSEQ assay. Extracted genomic DNA from each cell subset was distributed evenly across all wells of several immunoSEQ 96-well plates, and each plate was treated as a replicate. Each replicate PCR for sorted subsets received roughly 200 ng genomic DNA, equal to 30,000 or so T cell genomes. Purified libraries were quantified with a Qubit 3.0 fluorometer, sized on a Bioanalyzer 2100, and re-quantified with the KAPA Library Quantification kit. Every immunoSEQ 96-well plate was sequenced on a separate single-read 150-cycle Illumina NextSeq 550 flow cell. As for the original processing: Because only junctional sequences without quality scores were contained in the immunoSEQ output, filtering matching that applied to full-length reads could not be performed. To assign V/J genes and CDR3, sequences were annotated using PyIR, a Python wrapper for IgBLAST v1.9, with IMGT germline references. Reads were removed for weak V/J assignments (E-value above 1e-6), missing CDR3, stop codons, out-of-frame junctions, or ambiguous translated residues. V3J clonotypes were defined by identical inferred V gene, J gene, and CDR3 amino acid sequence. Percentage overlap between repertoires was calculated by dividing the number of shared unique clonotypes by the size of the smaller repertoire. Richness of each repertoire was evaluated using RTK rarefaction, the Chao1 estimator, and Recon v2.1 estimates of unobserved clonotypes. OLGA was used to compute generation probabilities for all TCRbeta clonotypes that the gDNA method yielded from a handful of donors. TCRdb's version of the immuneACCESS table is confined to in-frame rearrangements and falls short of the full clone set. An unresolved V gene accounts for under half of the shortfall where checked; the remainder is of unknown origin. D and trimming were read from the DNA, whereas the V and J calls and clone size are those reported in that table. Recorded for this sample are 1.5 million to 2.5 million clones; approximately 94% of them occurred a single time. Less than 1.5% of the sample is taken by the ten largest.

The chain was built from TRBV19 and TRBJ1-1, and possibly TRBD1, on 6 matching bases. Sequencing was done on a sample of naive CD8+ T cells sorted from blood. According to the study, the label for this sample's cell subset or site signals: CD45RA+CCR7+. This TCR derives from a young man in good health. The DNA sequence is as follows: TGTGCCAGTAGTACAGGGGCACGAGCAACGACTATGAACACTGAAGCTTTCTTT. The resulting protein is CASSTGARATTMNTEAFF.